The 30 T cell receptor beta chains presented below share a single source sample, sequenced in a study of molecular identifiers for immune sequencing clone quantification. From the PCR reads, TCRdb called clonotypes with MiXCR, one entry per CDR3 protein. This sample yields 60,000 to 80,000 distinct CDR3 sequences, of which roughly 18% are seen a single time; about 1.6% belongs to the top ten. Sequenced: naive CD8+ T cells from blood, with Jurkat cell RNA spiked in. Indicated subset: FACS-sorted CD8+CD4-CCR7+CD45RA+ naive T cells. These receptors all come from a human donor in good health. Some libraries in this study had Jurkat cell RNA spiked in.

This clonotype occurred many times. The rearrangement uses TRBV6-5 and TRBJ1-5; D uncertain. Germline V gives CDR1 MNHEY, CDR2 SVGAGI. Trimming pared 6 bases from V and 4 bases from J, leaving 16 bases between. CDR3 length: 15 amino acids. DNA of the CDR3: TGTGCCAGCAGCCCTAATGGTGGATTAAATCAGCCCCAGCATTTT. Translated, it gives CASSPNGGLNQPQHF.

This clonotype was counted ten times or more. The chain uses TRBV7-9 and TRBJ2-7; D ambiguous. This CDR3 spans 13 amino acids. From germline, CDR1 is SEHNR and CDR2 FQNEAQ (reference sequence). V lost 5 bases and J lost 4, with 12 bases in between. The CDR3 DNA sequence: TGTGCCAGCAGCCCACCCGGATATTACGAGCAGTACTTC. Translation: CASSPPGYYEQYF.

This clonotype was seen at least ten times. The chain links TRBV7-9 to TRBJ1-4; 8 bases map to TRBD1. CDR1 and CDR2 (germline): SEHNR, FQNEAQ (reference sequence). The CDR3 spans 15 residues. The ends lost 4 bases at V and 6 bases at J; junction bases unmatched: 7. CDR3 coding DNA: TGTGCCAGCAGCTCGGTGACAGGGGATTATGAAAAACTGTTTTTT. It translates to CASSSVTGDYEKLFF.

The table lists this clonotype with many counts. V usage is TRBV6-2 or TRBV6-3 and J usage is TRBJ2-2; D is undetermined. Germline V gene lookup returns CDR1 MNHEY and CDR2 SVGEGT. V dropped 6 bases and J dropped 4 bases, with 12 bases sitting between them. There are 14 residues in the CDR3. CDR3 in amino acids: CASRNRPGTGELFF. The CDR3 DNA is TGTGCCAGCAGAAACCGTCCCGGCACCGGGGAGCTGTTTTTT.

At least ten counts were recorded for this clonotype. The V call is TRBV2, the J call TRBJ1-1; D not certain. V was cut by 7 bases and J by 1 base, with 13 bases left in between. The CDR3 runs to 14 residues. Germline loops: CDR1 SNHLY, CDR2 FYNNEI. The CDR3 loop is CASKSPRRNTEAFF. For the CDR3, the DNA is TGTGCCAGCAAGAGCCCCAGGAGGAACACTGAAGCTTTCTTT.

This clonotype was found many times. This chain joins TRBV7-2 and TRBJ2-3, with TRBD2 matching over 10 bases. Germline lookup yields CDR1 SGHTA and CDR2 FQGNSA. The CDR3 totals 13 residues. The V and J ends lost 0 bases and 10 bases, in that order; junction bases with no gene match: 1. CDR3 sequence: CASSLALAGAQYF. The CDR3 DNA reads as TGTGCCAGCAGCTTAGCGCTAGCGGGGGCGCAGTATTTT.

This clonotype occurred a few times. The chain carries TRBV15 and TRBJ1-1; perhaps TRBD1 as D (6 bases). V was clipped by 0 bases and J by 5 bases, with 13 bases between them. This CDR3 contains 15 residues. CDR1 is LNHNV and CDR2 is YYDKDF in the germline V gene (reference sequence). This CDR3 reads CATSREFEGVTEAFF. In DNA, the CDR3 is TGTGCCACCAGCAGAGAATTTGAGGGGGTTACTGAAGCTTTCTTT.

This clonotype has ten or more counts. The chain links TRBV5-4 to TRBJ2-2; a possible D gene is TRBD1 (6 bases). V lost 3 bases, J lost 2 bases, and 11 bases lay in between. The CDR3 totals 15 residues. The germline V gene encodes CDR1 SGHNT and CDR2 YYREEE (reference sequence). CDR3 sequence: CASSSGTLNTGELFF. In nucleotides, the CDR3 is TGTGCCAGCAGCTCCGGGACACTCAACACCGGGGAGCTGTTTTTT.

Only a few counts were recorded for this clonotype. This chain joins TRBV28 and TRBJ1-6, with D possibly being TRBD1 (5 bases). CDR3 length: 15 residues. Per germline, CDR1 MDHEN and CDR2 SYDVKM. The germline V and J ends were trimmed by 3 bases and 3 bases, with 9 bases remaining between them. CDR3 loop: CASSFLTDYNSPLHF. The CDR3 bases are TGTGCCAGCAGTTTTCTGACAGACTATAATTCACCCCTCCACTTT. Combining the CDR3 with reference TRBV28 and TRBJ1-6 gives the whole variable domain DVKVTQSSRYLVKRTGEKVFLECVQDMDHENMFWYRQDPGLGLRLIYFSYDVKMKEKGDIPEGYSVSREKKERFSLILESASTNQTSMYLCASSFLTDYNSPLHFGNGTRLTVT.

This clonotype occurred many times. V usage is TRBV28 and J usage is TRBJ1-1, with no clear D. In germline, CDR1 is MDHEN, CDR2 SYDVKM. V lost 4 bases and J 8 bases, leaving 17 bases between the germline ends. This CDR3 has 14 amino acids. This CDR3 reads CASSSLRDGYEAFF. For the CDR3, the DNA is TGTGCCAGCAGTTCCTTACGTGACGGCTACGAAGCTTTCTTT. Using reference TRBV28 and TRBJ1-1 for the parts outside the CDR3, the full variable domain is DVKVTQSSRYLVKRTGEKVFLECVQDMDHENMFWYRQDPGLGLRLIYFSYDVKMKEKGDIPEGYSVSREKKERFSLILESASTNQTSMYLCASSSLRDGYEAFFGQGTRLTVV.

The sample holds many counts of this clonotype. The V and J genes are TRBV7-9 and TRBJ2-5; tentatively, D is TRBD1 (6 bases). CDR1 and CDR2 (germline): SEHNR, FQNEAQ (reference sequence). Trimming cost V 5 bases and J 2 bases, with 6 bases left between them. This CDR3 region has 12 residues. The CDR3 reads CASSGQQETQYF. The CDR3 DNA reads TGTGCCAGCAGCGGACAGCAAGAGACCCAGTACTTC.

This clonotype showed up many times. The rearrangement joins TRBV6-4 to TRBJ2-3; the D call may be TRBD1 or TRBD2 (5 bases each). Germline values: CDR1 MRHNA, CDR2 SNTAGT. The CDR3 runs 15 residues. The ends were cut back, 3 bases at V and 1 base at J, with 11 bases in the middle. CDR3 nucleotide sequence: TGTGCCAGCAGTGAAGAGGGGACGGGCACAGATACGCAGTATTTT. Residues: CASSEEGTGTDTQYF.

This clonotype was detected only a few times. V is TRBV11-2 and J is TRBJ2-7; TRBD1 matches 12 bases. CDR1 is SGHAT and CDR2 is FQNNGV in the germline V gene. J gave up 11 bases and V 3 bases, and 8 bases lay outside the gene matches. The CDR3 consists of 14 residues. Here the CDR3 DNA reads TGTGCCAGCAGCTTTACCGGGACAGGGGGCGCCGAGTACTTC. Amino acids: CASSFTGTGGAEYF.

This clonotype was detected ten times or more. The chain recombines TRBV20-1 with TRBJ1-1; D is undetermined. From germline, CDR1 is DFQATT and CDR2 SNEGSKA (reference sequence). Trimming stripped 0 bases from V and 2 bases from J, with 19 bases between. The CDR3 length is 17 residues. The CDR3 DNA is TGCAGTGCTAGAGATCCCCAGGTCGGCGGGCTCAACACTGAAGCTTTCTTT. Residues: CSARDPQVGGLNTEAFF.

This clonotype was detected ten times or more. The chain's CDR3 is CASSLLGGSSYNEQFF. CDR3 nucleotides: TGTGCCAGCAGCTTACTTGGCGGGAGCTCCTACAATGAGCAGTTCTTC. The chain joins TRBV7-3 to TRBJ2-1, with TRBD2 matching over 7 bases. Germline V gene sequence: CDR1 SGHTA, CDR2 FQGTGA. The CDR3 runs to 16 residues. Unmatched junction bases numbered 4, after V lost 2 bases and J lost 0 bases. The full variable domain, with the rest looked up from reference TRBV7-3 and TRBJ2-1, is GAGVSQTPSNKVTEKGKYVELRCDPISGHTALYWYRQSLGQGPEFLIYFQGTGAADDSGLPNDRFFAVRPEGSVSTLKIQRTERGDSAVYLCASSLLGGSSYNEQFFGPGTRLTVL.

This clonotype was recorded at least ten times. The chain combines TRBV24-1 with TRBJ1-1; D ambiguous. V was shortened by 4 bases and J by 4 bases, with 12 bases between the two germline ends. CDR1 is KGHDR, CDR2 SFDVKD, per germline. CDR3 size: 14 residues. The CDR3 loop reads CATSDPNFPTEAFF. CDR3 nucleotides: TGTGCCACCAGTGACCCGAATTTCCCCACTGAAGCTTTCTTT.

The gene calls are TRBV19 and TRBJ1-5; D not certain. The ends were cut back, 2 bases at V and 1 base at J, with 9 bases in the middle. The CDR3 spans 15 residues. Germline assignment: CDR1 LNHDA and CDR2 SQIVND (reference sequence). The CDR3: CASSILLSSNQPQHF. In DNA form, the CDR3 reads TGTGCCAGTAGTATACTCCTTAGCAGCAATCAGCCCCAGCATTTT.

For this clonotype: A read error may be the cause here, since a much bigger clone is one base away. The chain employs TRBV6-1 and TRBJ1-3, with TRBD1 as a possible D gene (6 bases). The germline V gene has CDR1 MNHNS and CDR2 SASEGT. The CDR3 is made up of 14 amino acids. CDR3 in DNA: TGTGCCAGCAGTGGTACAGGGTCTGGAAACACCATAAATTTT. It codes for CASSGTGSGNTINF.

This rearrangement joins TRBV7-2 to TRBJ2-1; 11 nucleotides align to TRBD2. This CDR3 is built from 18 residues. Germline CDR1 and CDR2: SGHTA and FQGNSA. V shed 4 bases and J 0 bases; nucleotides not matched to a gene: 8. In nucleotides, the CDR3 is TGTGCCAGCAGCTCTCCGACTAGCGGGATCAGCTCCTACAATGAGCAGTTCTTC. It encodes CASSSPTSGISSYNEQFF.

Many counts were recorded for this clonotype. The V gene is TRBV12-3 or TRBV12-4, the J gene TRBJ2-1; no clear D gene. The CDR3 totals 14 residues. V was trimmed by 1 base and J by 2 bases, leaving 6 bases between them. The CDR3 sequence: CASSLGGTYNEQFF. For the CDR3, the DNA is TGTGCCAGCAGTTTAGGCGGTACCTACAATGAGCAGTTCTTC.

This clonotype was observed a few times. The chain carries TRBV27 and TRBJ1-6; no firm D call. CDR1 is MNHEY, CDR2 SMNVEV, per germline (reference sequence). V lost 3 bases to trimming and J lost 3 bases, with 12 bases between them. The CDR3 runs 16 residues. The CDR3 loop reads CASSLGGLHYNSPLHF. CDR3 nucleotide sequence: TGTGCCAGCAGTTTGGGCGGGCTACACTATAATTCACCCCTCCACTTT.

The CDR3 nucleotides are TGTGCCAGCAGCTTTAGCGGGGGAGGCTACGAGCAGTACTTC. Amino acids: CASSFSGGGYEQYF. The chain joins TRBV6-2 or TRBV6-3 to TRBJ2-7, with 9 bases that match TRBD2. The junction had 6 bases not matched to a gene; V was cut back by 6 bases and J by 3 bases. CDR3 length: 14 amino acids. From germline, CDR1 is MNHEY and CDR2 SVGEGT.

This clonotype was counted only a few times. This may come from a read error, since a much larger clone is one base off. This chain uses TRBV19 with TRBJ1-6, with D unresolved. With 5 bases removed from V and 10 bases from J, the gap between germline ends came to 12 bases. The CDR3 is made up of 13 amino acids. The V gene's germline CDR1 is LNHDA and CDR2 SQIVND (reference sequence). CDR3 region: CASSLGSRSPLHF. Here the CDR3 DNA reads TGTGCCAGTAGTTTAGGGAGCCGATCACCCCTCCACTTT.

This clonotype was observed at least ten times. The chain has TRBV28 and TRBJ2-5, with 15 bases identical to TRBD2. The CDR3 spans 17 residues. Germline trimming cut 6 bases from V and 5 bases from J; bases unmatched to any gene: 10. Germline CDR1 is MDHEN and CDR2 is SYDVKM. The DNA of the CDR3 is TGTGCCAGCAGGCTGGGACTAGCGGGAGGTCGGCCGGAGACCCAGTACTTC. Translating gives CASRLGLAGGRPETQYF. The whole variable domain, filled in from reference TRBV28 and TRBJ2-5, reads DVKVTQSSRYLVKRTGEKVFLECVQDMDHENMFWYRQDPGLGLRLIYFSYDVKMKEKGDIPEGYSVSREKKERFSLILESASTNQTSMYLCASRLGLAGGRPETQYFGPGTRLLVL.

This clonotype has ten or more counts. The chain carries TRBV7-9 and TRBJ2-3; D gene ambiguous. Germline loops: CDR1 SEHNR, CDR2 FQNEAQ (reference sequence). With 5 bases removed from V and 7 bases from J, the gap between germline ends came to 10 bases. This CDR3 spans 12 amino acids. The CDR3 DNA follows: TGTGCCAGCAGCCTAATTGTAAATACGCAGTATTTT. Amino acid sequence: CASSLIVNTQYF.

As concerns this clonotype: A read error may produce the germline difference seen at one junction end. The chain has TRBV28 and TRBJ1-1, with a tentative D call TRBD1 (6 bases). CDR1 and CDR2 (germline): MDHEN, SYDVKM. CDR3 length: 15 residues. The CDR3 DNA sequence: TGCGCCAGCAGTCCAGATGCAGGGGCCAACACTGAAGCTTTCTTT. This codes for CASSPDAGANTEAFF.

This clonotype was counted ten times or more. The chain links TRBV7-9 to TRBJ2-3; D is perhaps TRBD1 (5 bases). From germline, CDR1 is SEHNR and CDR2 FQNEAQ (reference sequence). Trimming removed 5 bases at V and 5 bases at J, with 23 bases between. This CDR3 region has 17 residues. The CDR3 sequence is CASSPTLGHLGLDTQYF. The CDR3 DNA reads TGTGCCAGCAGCCCGACCCTTGGACATCTGGGGCTAGATACGCAGTATTTT. The full variable domain, in which reference TRBV7-9 and TRBJ2-3 provide the parts outside the CDR3, is DTGVSQNPRHKITKRGQNVTFRCDPISEHNRLYWYRQTLGQGPEFLTYFQNEAQLEKSRLLSDRFSAERPKGSFSTLEIQRTEQGDSAMYLCASSPTLGHLGLDTQYFGPGTRLTVL.

The V and J genes are TRBV3-1 and TRBJ2-7; D perhaps matches TRBD1 (5 bases). The CDR3 contains 15 residues. Germline CDR1 and CDR2: LGHDT and YNNKEL (reference sequence). Trimming took off 1 base at V and 1 base at J, with 11 bases between the two ends. Here the CDR3 DNA reads TGTGCCAGCAGCCAAGGATTACAGGTTTCCTACGAGCAGTACTTC. This codes for CASSQGLQVSYEQYF.

CDR3 residues: CASSHDREGGGELFF. The CDR3 coding sequence is TGTGCCAGCAGCCACGACAGGGAAGGTGGCGGGGAGCTGTTTTTT. J is TRBJ2-2 and V is TRBV4-2, with 7 bases aligning to TRBD1. Trimming took 3 bases from V and 7 from J; bases not matched to a gene: 8. The CDR3 contains 15 residues. Germline V gene lookup returns CDR1 LGHNA and CDR2 YNFKEQ.

This clonotype was observed a few times. The chain recombines TRBV4-3 with TRBJ2-1, with a weak D call TRBD2 (5 bases). CDR1 is LGHNA and CDR2 is YSLEER in the germline V gene. V was shortened by 0 bases and J by 8 bases, with 11 bases between the two germline ends. There are 14 residues in the CDR3. The CDR3 coding sequence is TGCGCCAGCAGCCAAGAGAGGGTTTTCCATGAGCAGTTCTTC. It is translated as CASSQERVFHEQFF.